Below are 24 T cell receptor beta chains sequenced from a single sample in a study of CD8 T cells in ankylosing spondylitis. TCRdb independently ran MiXCR on the 5' RACE reads; one entry per CDR3 protein. Among roughly 230,000 distinct CDR3 sequences, less than 9.5% were seen once, and the ten largest hold 4.5% to 5%. Sequencing was performed on blood, either unsorted or a sorted T cell fraction (not recorded which). These receptors were collected from a female donor with ankylosing spondylitis or in good health (not recorded which).

This clonotype has at least ten counts. The chain is built from TRBV5-1 and TRBJ2-1, with 7 bases fitting TRBD1. Germline CDR1 reads SGHRS; CDR2 reads YFSETQ. V lost 0 bases and J lost 6; bases outside the gene matches: 6. CDR3 length: 15 amino acids. The CDR3 sequence: CASSLAPGQPNEQFF. CDR3 in DNA: TGCGCCAGCAGCTTGGCGCCGGGACAGCCCAATGAGCAGTTCTTC.

This clonotype turned up a few times. The chain couples TRBV7-9 to TRBJ2-3, with D perhaps matching TRBD1 or TRBD2 (5 bases each). This CDR3 has 16 residues. V shed 3 bases and J shed 2 bases, with 15 bases lying between them. The V gene's germline CDR1 is SEHNR and CDR2 FQNEAQ (reference sequence). CDR3 loop: CASSLIRSGTTDTQYF. As DNA, the CDR3 is TGTGCCAGCAGCTTGATACGATCAGGGACCACAGATACGCAGTATTTT.

The table lists this clonotype with many counts. The rearrangement links TRBV5-1 to TRBJ2-1; D perhaps matches TRBD1 (6 bases). Germline CDR1 SGHRS, CDR2 YFSETQ. The CDR3 runs 15 residues. The V end lost 4 bases, the J end lost 9 bases, and 20 bases lay between the germline ends. CDR3 in amino acids: CASSLGTRGQSEQFF. The CDR3 DNA reads TGCGCCAGCAGCCTCGGGACACGGGGACAATCTGAGCAGTTCTTC.

This clonotype was seen many times. CDR3 sequence (DNA): TGCGCCAGCAGCCAGGTTGACATGGGACTAGCGACCGGGGAGCTGTTTTTT. This codes for CASSQVDMGLATGELFF. The rearrangement joins TRBV4-1 to TRBJ2-2; 10 bases align to TRBD2. This CDR3 has 17 amino acids. The germline V gene encodes CDR1 MGHRA and CDR2 YSYEKL. V lost 3 bases to trimming and J lost 5 bases; unmatched junction nucleotides: 9.

This clonotype has just a few counts. The chain is built from TRBV7-2 and TRBJ2-5, with D maybe TRBD1 (6 bases). V lost 3 bases and J 4 bases, leaving 15 bases between the germline ends. The germline gives CDR1 SGHTA, CDR2 FQGNSA. The CDR3 consists of 15 residues. CDR3 nucleotide sequence: TGTGCCAGCAGCTTCAAACAGGGAGCGGCAGAGACCCAGTACTTC. It encodes CASSFKQGAAETQYF.

This clonotype has ten or more counts. J is TRBJ2-2 and V is TRBV29-1, with D perhaps matching TRBD2 (6 bases). The V end was cut by 7 bases, the J end by 3 bases, with 6 bases between. This CDR3 is 11 amino acids long. CDR1 is SQVTM and CDR2 is ANQGSEA in the germline V gene. CDR3 bases: TGCAGCGGGGGGGACACCGGGGAGCTGTTTTTT. Translated: CSGGDTGELFF.

This clonotype appeared many times. The chain employs TRBV7-6 and TRBJ2-7; maybe TRBD1 (6 bases). Trimming shortened V by 5 bases and J by 3 bases, and 11 bases separated the two germline ends. CDR1 is SGHVS and CDR2 is FNYEAQ in the germline V gene. The CDR3 has 13 amino acids. CDR3 sequence: CASSADRSYEQYF. The DNA for the CDR3 is TGTGCCAGCAGCGCCGACAGGAGCTACGAGCAGTACTTC.

This clonotype was observed a few times. The chain is built from TRBV29-1 and TRBJ2-5; unclear D gene. The V gene lost 0 bases and the J gene lost 5 bases, with 16 bases spanning the gap. The CDR3 runs to 15 residues. Germline CDR1 SQVTM, CDR2 ANQGSEA. CDR3 coding DNA: TGCAGCGTTGAAGACGCCAGCGTGCGTGGGGAGACCCAGTACTTC. It specifies CSVEDASVRGETQYF.

This clonotype came up many times. The CDR3: CASSSGQGVGYGYTF. The CDR3 nucleotides read TGTGCCAGCAGTTCAGGACAGGGAGTAGGGTATGGCTACACCTTC. The rearrangement links TRBV12-3 or TRBV12-4 to TRBJ1-2; 8 bases fit TRBD1. The CDR3 has 15 amino acids. The V and J ends lost 4 bases and 5 bases, in that order; junction bases with no gene match: 9.

Ten or more counts support this clonotype. In DNA form, the CDR3 reads TGCAGTGCTAGAGATGTGAGGGCAGGGGGACGGGAGACCCAGTACTTC. Translation gives CSARDVRAGGRETQYF. V and J are TRBV20-1 and TRBJ2-5; 7 positions match TRBD1. The V segment lost 0 bases and the J segment 5 bases; nucleotides outside the gene matches: 12. The CDR3 runs to 16 residues. The V gene's germline CDR1 is DFQATT and CDR2 SNEGSKA (reference sequence).

This clonotype was seen ten or more times. The CDR3 DNA reads as TGTGCCAGCAGCCAAGACGGGAACGGAAAAGAGACCCAGTACTTC. Its translation: CASSQDGNGKETQYF. The chain carries TRBV4-2 and TRBJ2-5; possibly TRBD2 for D (5 bases). CDR1 is LGHNA, CDR2 YNFKEQ, per germline. CDR3 size: 15 residues. Trimming pared 0 bases from V and 3 bases from J, leaving 11 bases between.

This clonotype has a handful of counts. The chain uses TRBV12-5 and TRBJ2-1; 9 bases map to TRBD2. The CDR3 extends over 15 amino acids. V was clipped by 7 bases and J by 8 bases; unmatched bases: 12. CDR1 is LGHNT, CDR2 FRNRAP, per germline. The CDR3 nucleotides read TGTGCTAGTGTCCCCAGCGGGGGGCCTCGGGATGAGCAGTTCTTC. It translates to CASVPSGGPRDEQFF.

This clonotype appeared many times. The J gene is TRBJ2-2, the V gene TRBV6-1; no clear D gene. V lost 3 bases and J lost 5, with 10 bases in between. The germline V gene has CDR1 MNHNS and CDR2 SASEGT. The CDR3 runs 14 residues. The CDR3 sequence is CASSERRLTGELFF. The CDR3 nucleotides are TGTGCCAGCAGTGAGCGGCGCTTGACCGGGGAGCTGTTTTTT.

This clonotype was seen many times. The gene calls are TRBV20-1 and TRBJ2-5; maybe TRBD2 (7 bases). This CDR3 spans 17 amino acids. Trimming stripped 6 bases from V and 0 bases from J, with 23 bases between. Per germline, CDR1 DFQATT and CDR2 SNEGSKA (reference sequence). CDR3 protein: CSAARGGALSNQETQYF. In DNA, the CDR3 is TGCAGTGCCGCCCGTGGGGGGGCGTTGTCCAACCAAGAGACCCAGTACTTC.

This clonotype was seen many times. V usage is TRBV20-1 and J usage is TRBJ2-1; the D gene could be TRBD1 or TRBD2 (5 bases each). V was pared by 6 bases and J by 12 bases, with 15 bases between. CDR3 length: 11 residues. Germline CDR1 reads DFQATT; CDR2 reads SNEGSKA (reference sequence). CDR3 bases: TGCAGTGCCCTGGGACCGAGTGGGCAGTTCTTC. It is translated as CSALGPSGQFF.

With respect to this clonotype: The junction does not match germline at one end; this may be a read error. Here the CDR3 DNA reads TGTGCCAACAGCCAAGTGGGGGAGCTGTTTTTC. The encoded protein is CANSQVGELFF. The chain carries TRBV14 and TRBJ2-2; either TRBD1 or TRBD2 may fit D (5 bases each). This CDR3 spans 11 amino acids. Germline V gene sequence: CDR1 SGHDN, CDR2 FVKESK.

At least ten counts were recorded for this clonotype. CDR3 bases: TGTGCCAGCAGCTTAGGGGCGAAGGCTGAAGCTTTCTTT. This encodes CASSLGAKAEAFF. This chain uses TRBV7-8 with TRBJ1-1; D unclear. Germline V lookup: CDR1 SGHVS, CDR2 FQNEAQ. CDR3 length equals 13 residues. The V end lost 1 base, the J end lost 6 bases, and 9 bases lay between the germline ends. Supplemented by reference TRBV7-8 and TRBJ1-1, the full variable domain reads GAGVSQSPRYKVAKRGQDVALRCDPISGHVSLFWYQQALGQGPEFLTYFQNEAQLDKSGLPSDRFFAERPEGSVSTLKIQRTQQEDSAVYLCASSLGAKAEAFFGQGTRLTVV.

In this sample, this clonotype turned up many times. The CDR3 nucleotides are TGTGCCAGCAGTTCCCCGGGACCCTCCAATGAGCAGTTCTTC. This gives the protein CASSSPGPSNEQFF. The V gene is TRBV6-2 or TRBV6-3, the J gene TRBJ2-1; the D gene could be TRBD1 or TRBD2 (5 bases each). Trimming stripped 4 bases from V and 6 bases from J, with 13 bases between. CDR3 length equals 14 residues. Germline values: CDR1 MNHEY, CDR2 SVGEGT.

This clonotype was seen at least ten times. The V gene is TRBV29-1, the J gene TRBJ2-3; no clear D gene. V lost 4 bases to trimming and J lost 8 bases, with 13 bases between them. Germline values: CDR1 SQVTM, CDR2 ANQGSEA. The CDR3 runs to 12 residues. CDR3 DNA: TGCAGCGTTGCTCTCCGCGCCAGTACGCAGTATTTT. It specifies CSVALRASTQYF.

The sample holds a few counts of this clonotype. The gene calls are TRBV27 and TRBJ2-7; D may be TRBD1 or TRBD2 (5 bases each). This CDR3 has 18 residues. Germline CDR1 and CDR2: MNHEY and SMNVEV (reference sequence). V lost 5 bases and J lost 2, with 25 bases in between. The CDR3 DNA is TGTGCCAGCAGTCCTCGGGACGGTGGGGGTTTATATCCCTACGAGCAGTACTTC. Translation: CASSPRDGGGLYPYEQYF.

This clonotype occurred many times. V gene TRBV20-1 combines with J gene TRBJ2-1; TRBD2 aligns across 10 bases. The CDR3 sequence is 15 residues long. In germline, CDR1 is DFQATT, CDR2 SNEGSKA (reference sequence). Losses at the gene ends were 2 bases for V and 6 bases for J; bases not matched to a gene: 7. CDR3 sequence: CSARRTSGIPNEQFF. Written as DNA, the CDR3 is TGCAGTGCTAGACGTACTAGCGGGATACCCAATGAGCAGTTCTTC.

This clonotype was seen ten or more times. The chain is built from TRBV20-1 and TRBJ2-7; D is undetermined. The CDR3 extends over 13 amino acids. Between the trimmed V and J ends, which lost 3 bases and 0 bases, there was a span of 9 bases. Germline-derived CDR1 and CDR2 are DFQATT and SNEGSKA (reference sequence). CDR3 region: CSASSRTSYEQYF. CDR3 sequence (DNA): TGCAGTGCTAGTAGCAGGACCTCCTACGAGCAGTACTTC.

A remark on this clonotype: The junction differs from germline at one of its ends, possibly a read error. The chain employs TRBV20-1 and TRBJ2-1; 11 bases fit TRBD2. This CDR3 comprises 14 residues. Germline V gene lookup returns CDR1 DFQATT and CDR2 SNEGSKA (reference sequence). CDR3 nucleotides: TGCAGTGCTAGGACTAGCGGGATTTACACTGAGCAGTTCTTC. This codes for CSARTSGIYTEQFF.

This clonotype was counted many times. The chain is built from TRBV29-1 and TRBJ2-7; D possibly matches TRBD1 or TRBD2 (5 bases each). The V gene's germline CDR1 is SQVTM and CDR2 ANQGSEA. The germline V and J ends were trimmed by 4 bases and 0 bases, with 19 bases remaining between them. The CDR3 is 16 residues long. For the CDR3, the DNA is TGCAGCGTTGTCCTGGGTCGGGGCAGTTACTCCTACGAGCAGTACTTC. It translates to CSVVLGRGSYSYEQYF.